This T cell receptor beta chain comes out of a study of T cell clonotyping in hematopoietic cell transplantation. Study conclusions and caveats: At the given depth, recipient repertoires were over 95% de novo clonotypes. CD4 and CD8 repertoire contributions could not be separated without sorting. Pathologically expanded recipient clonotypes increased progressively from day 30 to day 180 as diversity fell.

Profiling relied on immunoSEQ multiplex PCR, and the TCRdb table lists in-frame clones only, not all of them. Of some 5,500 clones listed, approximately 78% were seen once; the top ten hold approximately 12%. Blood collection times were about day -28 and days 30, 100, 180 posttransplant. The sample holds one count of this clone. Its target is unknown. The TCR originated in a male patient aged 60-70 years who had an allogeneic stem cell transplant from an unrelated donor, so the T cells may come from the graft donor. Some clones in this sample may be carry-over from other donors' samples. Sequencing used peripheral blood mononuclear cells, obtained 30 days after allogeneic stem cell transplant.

The CDR3 loop is CSVDQGVDEQFF. CDR3 in DNA: TGCAGCGTTGATCAGGGGGTGGATGAGCAGTTCTTC. V gene TRBV29-1 combines with J gene TRBJ2-1; 7 nucleotides align to TRBD1. V was clipped by 3 bases and J by 8 bases; unmatched bases: 4. The V gene's germline CDR1 is SQVTM and CDR2 ANQGSEA. The CDR3 is 12 amino acids.